Following are 21 T cell receptor beta chains from one sample sequenced in a study of T cell changes during pregnancy in multiple sclerosis. Only in-frame clones appear in the TCRdb table, and some are missing; sequencing was by immunoSEQ multiplex PCR. This table has over 45,000 clones, about 90% appearing once. The sample consisted of CD4+ T cells from peripheral blood mononuclear cells, taken in the second trimester of pregnancy. All receptors come from a female donor with multiple sclerosis, enrolled in a pregnancy study.

The chain has TRBV15 and TRBJ2-5, with 7 bases matching TRBD1. V lost 0 bases and J lost 2; bases outside the gene matches: 3. Germline lookup yields CDR1 LNHNV and CDR2 YYDKDF (reference sequence). This CDR3 region has 15 residues. The CDR3 sequence: CATSREGRGQETQYF. The CDR3 DNA reads TGTGCCACCAGCAGAGAGGGCAGGGGGCAAGAGACCCAGTACTTC.

The chain carries TRBV19 and TRBJ1-1; maybe TRBD1 (5 bases). V was trimmed by 5 bases and J by 1 base, leaving 11 bases between them. CDR1 is LNHDA and CDR2 is SQIVND in the germline V gene (reference sequence). This CDR3 region has 14 residues. CDR3 protein: CASSLFGQNTEAFF. Here the CDR3 DNA reads TGTGCCAGTAGTCTCTTTGGACAGAACACTGAAGCTTTCTTT.

V usage is TRBV15 and J usage is TRBJ2-1, with a weak D call TRBD2 (5 bases). This CDR3 is 15 amino acids long. The ends were cut back, 1 base at V and 6 bases at J, with 13 bases in the middle. Germline loops: CDR1 LNHNV, CDR2 YYDKDF (reference sequence). The CDR3 sequence: CATSRGGAWGNEQFF. The CDR3 DNA reads as TGTGCCACCAGCAGAGGGGGAGCTTGGGGCAATGAGCAGTTCTTC.

This chain connects TRBV19 to TRBJ2-1; 8 bases match TRBD2. J was trimmed by 14 bases and V by 5 bases; bases with no gene match: 8. CDR3 length: 12 amino acids. Germline V gene data show CDR1 as LNHDA and CDR2 as SQIVND (reference sequence). CDR3 region: CASSRSGGKEFF. In nucleotides, the CDR3 is TGTGCCAGTAGTCGCAGCGGGGGTAAAGAGTTCTTC. The full variable domain, with the rest looked up from reference TRBV19 and TRBJ2-1, is DGGITQSPKYLFRKEGQNVTLSCEQNLNHDAMYWYRQDPGQGLRLIYYSQIVNDFQKGDIAEGYSVSREKKESFPLTVTSAQKNPTAFYLCASSRSGGKEFFGPGTRLTVL.

This chain joins TRBV28 and TRBJ2-2; D unresolved. Germline loops: CDR1 MDHEN, CDR2 SYDVKM. CDR3 size: 12 residues. The V gene lost 5 bases and the J gene lost 3 bases, with 4 bases spanning the gap. Here the CDR3 DNA reads TGTGCCAGCAGTCAATACACCGGGGAGCTGTTTTTT. Translated, it gives CASSQYTGELFF.

The chain links TRBV19 to TRBJ1-5, with D possibly TRBD1 on 5 matching bases. The V and J ends lost 5 bases and 6 bases respectively, with 14 bases between them. Germline CDR1 is LNHDA and CDR2 is SQIVND (reference sequence). The CDR3 loop spans 14 amino acids. The CDR3 protein is CASSAGTGAQPQHF. DNA of the CDR3: TGTGCCAGTAGTGCCGGGACTGGTGCTCAGCCCCAGCATTTT.

The chain links TRBV7-6 to TRBJ2-5; 12 bases fit TRBD2. Germline trimming cut 2 bases from V and 5 bases from J; bases unmatched to any gene: 3. Per the germline V gene, CDR1 is SGHVS and CDR2 is FNYEAQ. The CDR3 length is 15 residues. DNA for the CDR3: TGTGCCAGCAGCTTACTAGCGGGAGGGCCGGAGACCCAGTACTTC. This gives the protein CASSLLAGGPETQYF.

The genes are TRBV28 and TRBJ2-1, with 11 bases aligning to TRBD2. V dropped 4 bases and J dropped 5; count of bases not matched to a gene: 7. CDR1 is MDHEN and CDR2 is SYDVKM in the germline V gene. CDR3 length: 16 amino acids. The CDR3 DNA reads as TGTGCCAGCAGTTCCCCTAGCGGGAGGAGGGACAATGAGCAGTTCTTC. This translates into CASSSPSGRRDNEQFF.

The chain employs TRBV19 and TRBJ1-1; tentatively, D is TRBD1 (5 bases). The V and J ends lost 5 bases and 4 bases respectively, with 8 bases between them. Germline assignment: CDR1 LNHDA and CDR2 SQIVND (reference sequence). The CDR3 is 12 amino acids. For the CDR3, the DNA is TGTGCCAGTAGTTTGGGGCGCACTGAAGCTTTCTTT. Its translation: CASSLGRTEAFF.

This clone was recorded only once. The J gene is TRBJ2-4, the V gene TRBV29-1, with a tentative D call TRBD2 (6 bases). CDR1 is SQVTM, CDR2 ANQGSEA, per germline. The CDR3 runs 11 residues. V lost 5 bases to trimming and J lost 6 bases, with 8 bases between them. The CDR3 is CSVNSGNIQYF. For the CDR3, the DNA is TGCAGCGTTAATAGCGGAAACATTCAGTACTTC.

The chain is built from TRBV9 and TRBJ1-2, with D possibly being TRBD1 (6 bases). The CDR3 is 14 amino acids. From germline, CDR1 is SGDLS and CDR2 YYNGEE. V gave up 0 bases and J gave up 8 bases, with 14 bases separating them. The DNA for the CDR3 is TGTGCCAGCAGCGTAGGACAGGCGGGTAGGGGCTACACCTTC. As protein: CASSVGQAGRGYTF.

The chain recombines TRBV29-1 with TRBJ2-5; 7 positions match TRBD1. J was trimmed by 4 bases and V by 4 bases; bases with no gene match: 9. This CDR3 has 14 amino acids. Germline V gene data show CDR1 as SQVTM and CDR2 as ANQGSEA. The CDR3 here is CSVGGTEGGETQYF. DNA of the CDR3: TGCAGCGTTGGGGGGACAGAAGGGGGAGAGACCCAGTACTTC.

V gene TRBV7-9 combines with J gene TRBJ1-1; tentative D call: TRBD1 (6 bases). The CDR3 loop spans 17 amino acids. Germline CDR1 is SEHNR and CDR2 is FQNEAQ (reference sequence). V lost 1 base, J lost 0 bases, and 15 bases lay in between. The CDR3 spells CASSLVGMGTMNTEAFF. As DNA, the CDR3 is TGTGCCAGCAGCTTAGTCGGTATGGGGACAATGAACACTGAAGCTTTCTTT.

This chain connects TRBV19 to TRBJ1-5; TRBD1 might be the D (5 bases). The CDR3 is made up of 16 amino acids. CDR1 LNHDA and CDR2 SQIVND come from the germline V gene (reference sequence). The V gene lost 7 bases and the J gene lost 3 bases, with 19 bases spanning the gap. DNA for the CDR3: TGTGCCAGTACTCCCGCGGGGGGGAGGCACAATCAGCCCCAGCATTTT. It yields the protein CASTPAGGRHNQPQHF.

The rearrangement uses TRBV15 and TRBJ2-3; 9 bases agree with TRBD2. Trimming at V came to 3 bases and at J to 5 bases, leaving 12 bases not matched to a gene. From germline, CDR1 is LNHNV and CDR2 YYDKDF (reference sequence). The CDR3 loop spans 17 amino acids. CDR3 coding DNA: TGTGCCACCAGCAGGAATAGCGGGGGAGCGACAAAAGATACGCAGTATTTT. It translates to CATSRNSGGATKDTQYF.

V gene TRBV5-1 combines with J gene TRBJ1-2; 7 bases fit TRBD1. Germline V gene sequence: CDR1 SGHRS, CDR2 YFSETQ. CDR3 length equals 15 residues. With 4 bases clipped from V and 3 bases from J, the junction kept 9 bases outside the gene matches. The CDR3 reads CASSVDGQADYGYTF. The DNA of the CDR3 is TGCGCCAGCAGCGTGGACGGACAGGCGGACTATGGCTACACCTTC.

The rearrangement joins TRBV2 to TRBJ1-4; possibly TRBD1 for D (5 bases). The CDR3 length is 14 residues. CDR1 is SNHLY and CDR2 is FYNNEI in the germline V gene. The V and J ends lost 3 bases and 7 bases respectively, with 12 bases between them. The CDR3 loop reads CASSERGGSEKLFF. The CDR3 bases are TGTGCCAGCAGTGAGCGTGGGGGGTCTGAAAAACTGTTTTTT.

The chain couples TRBV7-8 to TRBJ1-3; D is possibly TRBD1 (6 bases). The CDR3 runs to 17 residues. Trimming cost V 1 base and J 0 bases, with 13 bases left between them. Looked up from germline, CDR1 is SGHVS and CDR2 is FQNEAQ. The CDR3 sequence is CASSLVRQASSGNTIYF. CDR3 nucleotide sequence: TGTGCCAGCAGCTTAGTCCGACAGGCGAGCTCTGGAAACACCATATATTTT. Supplemented by reference TRBV7-8 and TRBJ1-3, the full variable domain reads GAGVSQSPRYKVAKRGQDVALRCDPISGHVSLFWYQQALGQGPEFLTYFQNEAQLDKSGLPSDRFFAERPEGSVSTLKIQRTQQEDSAVYLCASSLVRQASSGNTIYFGEGSWLTVV.

This clone was picked up a small number of times. CDR3 DNA sequence: TGTGCCTGGATAAGGGACAGGGACACTGAAGCTTTCTTT. This translates into CAWIRDRDTEAFF. This rearrangement joins TRBV30 to TRBJ1-1; 9 bases line up with TRBD1. The CDR3 runs to 13 residues. The junction had 3 bases not matched to a gene; V was cut back by 4 bases and J by 3 bases. CDR1 and CDR2 (germline): GTSNPN, SVGIG (reference sequence).

The chain is built from TRBV5-1 and TRBJ2-3, with D perhaps TRBD2 (5 bases). The CDR3 length is 15 residues. V was trimmed by 1 base and J by 0 bases, leaving 9 bases between them. Germline V gene sequence: CDR1 SGHRS, CDR2 YFSETQ. The CDR3 here is CASSLWELSTDTQYF. Here the CDR3 DNA reads TGCGCCAGCAGCTTGTGGGAGCTGAGCACAGATACGCAGTATTTT.

The rearrangement links TRBV5-4 to TRBJ2-4; D is unclear. Germline assignment: CDR1 SGHNT and CDR2 YYREEE (reference sequence). CDR3 length: 15 amino acids. Trimming took 4 bases from V and 6 from J, leaving 17 bases between them. The CDR3 region has the DNA TGTGCCAGCAGCGATTACGCTGGCATTCGAAACATTCAGTACTTC. It is translated as CASSDYAGIRNIQYF.